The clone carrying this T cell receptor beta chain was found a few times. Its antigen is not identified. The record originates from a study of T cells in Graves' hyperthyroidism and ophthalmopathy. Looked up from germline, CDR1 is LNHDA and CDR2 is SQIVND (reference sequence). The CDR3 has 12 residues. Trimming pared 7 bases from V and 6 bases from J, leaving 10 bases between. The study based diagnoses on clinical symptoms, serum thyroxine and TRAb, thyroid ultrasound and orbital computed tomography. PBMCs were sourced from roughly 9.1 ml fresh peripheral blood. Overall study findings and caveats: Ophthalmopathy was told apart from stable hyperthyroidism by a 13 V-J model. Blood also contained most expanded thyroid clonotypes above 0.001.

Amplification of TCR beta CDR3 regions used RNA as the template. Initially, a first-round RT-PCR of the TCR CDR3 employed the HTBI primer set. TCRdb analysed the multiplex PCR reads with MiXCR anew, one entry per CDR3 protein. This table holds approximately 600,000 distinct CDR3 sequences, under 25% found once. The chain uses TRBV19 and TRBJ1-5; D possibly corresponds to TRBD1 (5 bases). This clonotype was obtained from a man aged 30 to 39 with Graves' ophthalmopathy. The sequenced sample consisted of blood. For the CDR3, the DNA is TGTGCCAGTACCTCCGGGGGTCAGCCCCAGCATTTT. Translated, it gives CASTSGGQPQHF.